This entry lists 23 T cell receptor beta chains sequenced from one sample in a study of blood T cell repertoires in COVID-19. The protocol was immunoSEQ multiplex PCR, while the TCRdb copy is restricted to in-frame clones and leaves out a portion. The table lists 200,000 to 300,000 clones, about 83% of them singletons. Sequencing was done on a sample of peripheral blood. Every receptor here comes from an elderly man with acute or convalescent COVID-19.

The chain is built from TRBV5-6 and TRBJ1-2, with D possibly TRBD1 on 5 matching bases. Germline CDR1 is SGHDT and CDR2 is YYEEEE. V was cut by 0 bases and J by 6 bases, with 9 bases left in between. The CDR3 is 13 residues long. Here the CDR3 reads CASSLGREDGYTF. For the CDR3, the DNA is TGTGCCAGCAGCTTGGGCAGGGAGGATGGCTACACCTTC.

The rearrangement joins TRBV5-1 to TRBJ2-3; TRBD1 might be the D (6 bases). Germline lookup yields CDR1 SGHRS and CDR2 YFSETQ. The germline V and J ends were trimmed by 0 bases and 2 bases, with 7 bases remaining between them. The CDR3 spans 14 residues. This chain's CDR3 is CASSLGTDTDTQYF. CDR3 nucleotide sequence: TGCGCCAGCAGCTTGGGGACAGACACAGATACGCAGTATTTT.

V is TRBV5-1 and J is TRBJ2-2; 7 nucleotides match TRBD1. V lost 6 bases and J lost 4; bases outside the gene matches: 6. The V gene's germline CDR1 is SGHRS and CDR2 YFSETQ. This CDR3 has 14 residues. CDR3 in DNA: TGCGCCAGCATGAGACAGGGCACCACCGGGGAGCTGTTTTTT. This encodes CASMRQGTTGELFF. The full variable domain, completed using reference TRBV5-1 and TRBJ2-2, is KAGVTQTPRYLIKTRGQQVTLSCSPISGHRSVSWYQQTPGQGLQFLFEYFSETQRNKGNFPGRFSGRQFSNSRSEMNVSTLELGDSALYLCASMRQGTTGELFFGEGSRLTVL.

The chain has TRBV3-1 (or the pseudogene TRBV3-2) and TRBJ1-2, with 12 bases identical to TRBD1. The CDR3 is 16 residues long. CDR1 LGHDT and CDR2 YNNKEL come from the germline V gene (reference sequence). With 7 bases clipped from V and 8 bases from J, the junction kept 14 bases outside the gene matches. CDR3 DNA sequence: TGTGCCAGCACCACGAAACCGGGACAGGGGGCGAAAGGCTACACCTTC. Encoded protein: CASTTKPGQGAKGYTF.

This rearrangement joins TRBV18 to TRBJ1-4; D gene ambiguous. The V end lost 1 base, the J end lost 8 bases, and 8 bases lay between the germline ends. Germline V lookup: CDR1 KGHSH, CDR2 LQKENI. The CDR3 extends over 13 amino acids. The CDR3 region has the DNA TGTGCCAGCTCACCACAAGGCGGGGAAAAACTGTTTTTT. This codes for CASSPQGGEKLFF.

The chain employs TRBV4-1 and TRBJ2-3, with 11 bases lining up with TRBD2. This CDR3 contains 16 residues. V lost 4 bases to trimming and J lost 2 bases; unmatched junction nucleotides: 5. Germline lookup yields CDR1 MGHRA and CDR2 YSYEKL. The CDR3 DNA follows: TGCGCCAGCAGCCTGGGACTAGCGGCTCCCACAGATACGCAGTATTTT. It encodes CASSLGLAAPTDTQYF.

The V gene is TRBV5-1, the J gene TRBJ1-2; 9 nucleotides align to TRBD1. Germline V gene lookup returns CDR1 SGHRS and CDR2 YFSETQ. CDR3 length: 14 residues. Unmatched junction bases numbered 5, after V lost 5 bases and J lost 3 bases. The CDR3 here is CASRQGARDYGYTF. The CDR3, as DNA: TGCGCCAGCAGACAGGGGGCAAGGGACTATGGCTACACCTTC.

The rearrangement links TRBV28 to TRBJ1-1; a possible D gene is TRBD1 (6 bases). CDR3 length equals 12 residues. Germline V CDR1 and CDR2: MDHEN, SYDVKM. V dropped 6 bases and J dropped 5 bases, with 10 bases sitting between them. The CDR3 bases are TGTGCCAGCAGACCCCAGGGGACTGAAGCTTTCTTT. Protein product: CASRPQGTEAFF.

V is TRBV28 and J is TRBJ2-7; weak D call: TRBD2 (5 bases). The CDR3 has 15 amino acids. Trimming took 6 bases from V and 0 from J, leaving 15 bases between them. Germline CDR1 MDHEN, CDR2 SYDVKM. The CDR3 coding sequence is TGTGCCAGCAGACTCAACGGGGTTGGCTCCTACGAGCAGTACTTC. This sequence encodes CASRLNGVGSYEQYF. Based on the CDR3 plus reference TRBV28 and TRBJ2-7, the full variable domain is DVKVTQSSRYLVKRTGEKVFLECVQDMDHENMFWYRQDPGLGLRLIYFSYDVKMKEKGDIPEGYSVSREKKERFSLILESASTNQTSMYLCASRLNGVGSYEQYFGPGTRLTVT.

This clone was observed a few times. This chain links TRBV4-3 with TRBJ1-1; TRBD1 might be the D (5 bases). Looked up from germline, CDR1 is LGHNA and CDR2 is YSLEER. Between the trimmed V and J ends, which lost 6 bases and 4 bases, there was a span of 12 bases. The CDR3 extends over 13 amino acids. This CDR3 is CASSRQGGTEAFF. CDR3 nucleotides: TGCGCCAGCAGTCGCCAGGGAGGCACTGAAGCTTTCTTT.

This chain links TRBV18 with TRBJ1-2; D ambiguous. The CDR3 is made up of 14 amino acids. V gave up 5 bases and J gave up 1 base, with 11 bases separating them. The V gene's germline CDR1 is KGHSH and CDR2 LQKENI. The CDR3, as DNA: TGTGCCAGCTCAGCATCCGGGGATAACTATGGCTACACCTTC. This gives the protein CASSASGDNYGYTF. The variable domain in full, completed from reference TRBV18 and TRBJ1-2, reads NAGVMQNPRHLVRRRGQEARLRCSPMKGHSHVYWYRQLPEEGLKFMVYLQKENIIDESGMPKERFSAEFPKEGPSILRIQQVVRGDSAAYFCASSASGDNYGYTFGSGTRLTVV.

J is TRBJ2-5 and V is TRBV7-6; 7 positions match TRBD1. The CDR3 consists of 17 residues. V dropped 5 bases and J dropped 2; count of bases not matched to a gene: 14. Germline CDR1 and CDR2: SGHVS and FNYEAQ. The CDR3 here is CASSPSRSPDRQETQYF. The DNA of the CDR3 is TGTGCCAGCAGCCCTTCAAGATCCCCGGACAGGCAAGAGACCCAGTACTTC. The complete variable domain, with remaining parts taken from reference TRBV7-6 and TRBJ2-5, reads GAGVSQSPRYKVTKRGQDVALRCDPISGHVSLYWYRQALGQGPEFLTYFNYEAQQDKSGLPNDRFSAERPEGSISTLTIQRTEQRDSAMYRCASSPSRSPDRQETQYFGPGTRLLVL.

The V and J genes are TRBV19 and TRBJ2-5, with 7 nucleotides matching TRBD1. The CDR3 is 16 amino acids. Looked up from germline, CDR1 is LNHDA and CDR2 is SQIVND (reference sequence). Trimming at V came to 5 bases and at J to 2 bases, leaving 11 bases not matched to a gene. In DNA, the CDR3 is TGTGCCAGTAGTTCCCCGACAGGGCCAGTGCAAGAGACCCAGTACTTC. This translates into CASSSPTGPVQETQYF.

This clone was counted between two and nine times. The rearrangement joins TRBV7-9 to TRBJ1-2, with 10 bases lining up with TRBD1. V shed 5 bases and J 8 bases; nucleotides not matched to a gene: 8. Germline CDR1 reads SEHNR; CDR2 reads FQNEAQ (reference sequence). This CDR3 has 14 residues. CDR3 coding DNA: TGTGCCAGCAGCCCCGGGACAGGGGAGAGGGGCTACACCTTC. It translates to CASSPGTGERGYTF.

This chain connects TRBV5-1 to TRBJ1-1; 8 bases match TRBD1. The CDR3 is 14 amino acids. Germline CDR1 reads SGHRS; CDR2 reads YFSETQ. V was clipped by 4 bases and J by 1 base; unmatched bases: 3. The CDR3 loop reads CASSPGTGNTEAFF. CDR3 sequence (DNA): TGCGCCAGCAGCCCCGGGACAGGGAACACTGAAGCTTTCTTT.

The V call is TRBV11-2, the J call TRBJ1-2, with D maybe TRBD1 (5 bases). This CDR3 spans 15 amino acids. Germline-derived CDR1 and CDR2 are SGHAT and FQNNGV. V dropped 0 bases and J dropped 4 bases, with 12 bases sitting between them. CDR3 nucleotide sequence: TGTGCCAGCAGCTTAGATGTACAGGCTATCTATGGCTACACCTTC. This sequence encodes CASSLDVQAIYGYTF.

This chain joins TRBV11-2 and TRBJ2-7; perhaps TRBD1 as D (6 bases). This CDR3 has 13 residues. V dropped 8 bases and J dropped 6 bases, with 17 bases sitting between them. The germline gives CDR1 SGHAT, CDR2 FQNNGV. The CDR3 bases are TGTGCCAGCCGAGGGTGGGGGCGGCTCGAGCAGTACTTC. Its protein product is CASRGWGRLEQYF.

This clone was seen once. The rearrangement joins TRBV12-3 or TRBV12-4 to TRBJ1-2; TRBD1 is a possible D gene (5 bases). V was shortened by 5 bases and J by 7 bases, with 14 bases between the two germline ends. This CDR3 contains 13 residues. CDR3 nucleotide sequence: TGTGCCAGCAGTCCACGGGGGGAGGGTGGCTACACCTTC. This translates into CASSPRGEGGYTF.

The sample holds one count of this clone. The chain combines TRBV7-9 with TRBJ2-3, with 7 bases matching TRBD1. Germline CDR1 SEHNR, CDR2 FQNEAQ (reference sequence). V shed 5 bases, J shed 5 bases, and the junction held 10 bases outside the gene matches. The CDR3 runs to 15 residues. The DNA for the CDR3 is TGTGCCAGCAGCCCCCCTGGGACAGCCCTAGATACGCAGTATTTT. This encodes CASSPPGTALDTQYF.

This sequence joins TRBV6-1 and TRBJ2-7; no clear D gene. CDR1 is MNHNS and CDR2 is SASEGT in the germline V gene. The V end lost 7 bases, the J end lost 1 base, and 23 bases lay between the germline ends. This CDR3 is 17 amino acids long. The CDR3 region has the DNA TGTGCCAGCATTGAGTTTCCTCTTTTCGAGGCATCCTACGAGCAGTACTTC. It yields the protein CASIEFPLFEASYEQYF.

This clone was observed a few times. The rearrangement uses TRBV11-2 and TRBJ1-5, with D uncertain. V was clipped by 5 bases and J by 1 base, with 12 bases between them. The CDR3 runs 15 residues. From germline, CDR1 is SGHAT and CDR2 FQNNGV. The CDR3 DNA is TGTGCCAGCAGCCTAGGAGGAAGGAGCAATCAGCCCCAGCATTTT. Protein product: CASSLGGRSNQPQHF.

The chain combines TRBV9 with TRBJ1-1; unclear D gene. The germline gives CDR1 SGDLS, CDR2 YYNGEE. Trimming removed 4 bases at V and 1 base at J, with 17 bases between. The CDR3 runs to 16 residues. The CDR3 bases are TGTGCCAGCAGCCCTCCAATGCTGAGGAGGAACACTGAAGCTTTCTTT. Translated, it gives CASSPPMLRRNTEAFF.

This rearrangement joins TRBV7-2 to TRBJ2-2, with 11 bases fitting TRBD2. Germline-derived CDR1 and CDR2 are SGHTA and FQGNSA. Trimming removed 0 bases from V and 5 bases from J; junction bases left unmatched: 2. The CDR3 totals 16 residues. The CDR3 here is CASSLASSGGTGELFF. As DNA, the CDR3 is TGTGCCAGCAGCTTAGCGTCTAGCGGGGGGACCGGGGAGCTGTTTTTT.